The 25 T cell receptor beta chains presented below share a single source sample, sequenced in a study of chemoradiotherapy in HPV16-positive cancers. TCRdb's copy holds only in-frame clones and misses some; the assay was immunoSEQ multiplex PCR. The table has 5,000 to 5,500 clones, around 83% seen once. This material consisted of tumor tissue, taken from a patient who underwent chemoradiotherapy. These receptors all come from a human donor with HPV-associated anogenital cancer.

This clone was detected only a few times. The V gene is TRBV19, the J gene TRBJ2-5; tentative D call: TRBD2 (6 bases). Deletions cut 5 bases from V and 5 bases from J, with 12 bases between. Germline values: CDR1 LNHDA, CDR2 SQIVND (reference sequence). The CDR3 totals 13 residues. As DNA, the CDR3 is TGTGCCAGTAGTCAGACTAGAGGGGAGACCCAGTACTTC. Protein: CASSQTRGETQYF.

This chain joins TRBV29-1 and TRBJ2-3; D is unclear. V lost 8 bases and J 2 bases, leaving 8 bases between the germline ends. The germline V gene encodes CDR1 SQVTM and CDR2 ANQGSEA. CDR3 size: 11 residues. The CDR3 sequence is CSCVLTDTQYF. The CDR3 coding sequence is TGCAGCTGTGTGCTCACAGATACGCAGTATTTT.

CDR3 nucleotides: TGTGCCAGCAGCTTAGTGGGAACTAGCTTAGGGGGAGAGACCCAGTACTTC. Translated, it gives CASSLVGTSLGGETQYF. The V call is TRBV7-2, the J call TRBJ2-5; D is possibly TRBD1 or TRBD2 (6 bases each). CDR1 is SGHTA and CDR2 is FQGNSA in the germline V gene. Trimming removed 1 base from V and 4 bases from J, with 19 bases in between. The CDR3 length is 17 residues.

The V call is TRBV5-8, the J call TRBJ1-5; D call uncertain. CDR1 and CDR2 from the germline V gene are SGHTS and YDEGEE. Trimming removed 1 base at V and 3 bases at J, with 14 bases between. CDR3 length: 16 amino acids. The chain's CDR3 is CASSLYRGKNNQPQHF. CDR3 DNA: TGTGCCAGCAGCTTGTATAGAGGGAAGAACAATCAGCCCCAGCATTTT.

This chain uses TRBV7-9 with TRBJ2-1; 11 nucleotides line up with TRBD2. The CDR3 covers 18 residues. CDR1 is SEHNR, CDR2 FQNEAQ, per germline (reference sequence). The J segment lost 7 bases and the V segment lost 5 bases, leaving 16 bases of the junction unmatched. The CDR3: CASSRTIRLAGGPNEQFF. For the CDR3, the DNA is TGTGCCAGCAGCCGAACGATACGGCTAGCGGGAGGTCCTAATGAGCAGTTCTTC.

The V call is TRBV9, the J call TRBJ2-1; TRBD2 matches at 7 bases. The CDR3 runs to 15 residues. Trimming removed 0 bases from V and 8 bases from J; junction bases left unmatched: 8. Germline CDR1 and CDR2: SGDLS and YYNGEE. This CDR3 is CASSVGGLSSDEQFF. The CDR3 coding sequence is TGTGCCAGCAGCGTAGGGGGACTAAGTAGCGATGAGCAGTTCTTC.

In this sample, this clone turned up once. The gene calls are TRBV5-4 and TRBJ1-1; D is perhaps TRBD1 (6 bases). CDR1 and CDR2 (germline): SGHNT, YYREEE (reference sequence). Trimming stripped 0 bases from V and 4 bases from J, with 19 bases between. The CDR3 is made up of 17 amino acids. The CDR3 loop is CASSLGGDRFFGTEAFF. In DNA, the CDR3 is TGTGCCAGCAGCTTGGGGGGCGACAGGTTCTTTGGCACTGAAGCTTTCTTT.

This sequence joins TRBV6-1 and TRBJ2-5, with 8 bases aligning to TRBD2. Germline-derived CDR1 and CDR2 are MNHNS and SASEGT. This CDR3 spans 15 amino acids. Trimming took 6 bases from V and 5 from J; bases not matched to a gene: 11. DNA of the CDR3: TGTGCCAGCAGGGGGTTAGCGGGGCTCGGGGAGACCCAGTACTTC. Residues: CASRGLAGLGETQYF.

The rearrangement uses TRBV5-1 and TRBJ2-5, with D possibly being TRBD2 (5 bases). This CDR3 spans 13 amino acids. Looked up from germline, CDR1 is SGHRS and CDR2 is YFSETQ. With 0 bases removed from V and 5 bases from J, the gap between germline ends came to 8 bases. This CDR3 reads CASSLERMETQYF. In nucleotides, the CDR3 is TGCGCCAGCAGCTTGGAGCGGATGGAGACCCAGTACTTC.

The chain has TRBV14 and TRBJ2-5; D unresolved. The CDR3 has 17 residues. CDR1 SGHDN and CDR2 FVKESK come from the germline V gene. Between the trimmed V and J ends, which lost 0 bases and 4 bases, there was a span of 18 bases. The CDR3 coding sequence is TGTGCCAGCAGCCAAGATCGAAGTAAAGGAATCTCAGAGACCCAGTACTTC. This sequence encodes CASSQDRSKGISETQYF.

The chain couples TRBV28 to TRBJ2-5; 9 bases match TRBD1. Germline assignment: CDR1 MDHEN and CDR2 SYDVKM. The CDR3 length is 15 residues. J lost 5 bases, V lost 9 bases, and 13 bases had no gene match. CDR3 bases: TGTGCCAGTGCCCCCGGGACAGGGCTATTGGAGACCCAGTACTTC. Translation: CASAPGTGLLETQYF. The variable domain in full, with the rest retrieved from reference TRBV28 and TRBJ2-5, is DVKVTQSSRYLVKRTGEKVFLECVQDMDHENMFWYRQDPGLGLRLIYFSYDVKMKEKGDIPEGYSVSREKKERFSLILESASTNQTSMYLCASAPGTGLLETQYFGPGTRLLVL.

The gene calls are TRBV27 and TRBJ2-1; possibly TRBD2 for D (7 bases). Germline V gene data show CDR1 as MNHEY and CDR2 as SMNVEV (reference sequence). V dropped 4 bases and J dropped 0 bases, with 13 bases sitting between them. The CDR3 is 16 amino acids. In DNA, the CDR3 is TGTGCCAGCAGTTCGGAGGGGGGGCCCTCCTACAATGAGCAGTTCTTC. It specifies CASSSEGGPSYNEQFF.

The genes are TRBV5-6 and TRBJ1-4; maybe TRBD1 (6 bases). Trimming took off 4 bases at V and 6 bases at J, with 22 bases between the two ends. CDR1 SGHDT and CDR2 YYEEEE come from the germline V gene. CDR3 length: 17 residues. CDR3 loop: CASSGQKRTDPYEKLFF. As DNA, the CDR3 is TGTGCCAGCAGCGGACAGAAGAGGACGGATCCGTATGAAAAACTGTTTTTT.

This clone showed up just once. The J gene is TRBJ2-7, the V gene TRBV29-1; TRBD2 might be the D (5 bases). Looked up from germline, CDR1 is SQVTM and CDR2 is ANQGSEA. The length of the CDR3 is 13 residues. V lost 3 bases to trimming and J lost 4 bases, with 13 bases between them. The CDR3 nucleotides are TGCAGCGTTGAGGGCCCAAGAGGGTACGAGCAGTACTTC. It is translated as CSVEGPRGYEQYF.

The V call is TRBV6-1, the J call TRBJ2-1; D gene uncertain. From germline, CDR1 is MNHNS and CDR2 SASEGT. Between the trimmed V and J ends, which lost 4 bases and 6 bases, there was a span of 16 bases. The CDR3 has 15 residues. CDR3 loop: CASSAVSPPSNEQFF. CDR3 nucleotides: TGTGCCAGCAGTGCGGTCAGCCCTCCCTCCAATGAGCAGTTCTTC.

The chain recombines TRBV29-1 with TRBJ1-1, with D uncertain. Germline values: CDR1 SQVTM, CDR2 ANQGSEA. With 3 bases removed from V and 4 bases from J, the gap between germline ends came to 12 bases. This CDR3 is 13 amino acids long. CDR3 DNA sequence: TGCAGCGTTGATGAGACAATAGGCACTGAAGCTTTCTTT. This translates into CSVDETIGTEAFF.

The CDR3 loop reads CASNLGRNTEAFF. DNA of the CDR3: TGTGCCAGTAACTTGGGCAGGAACACTGAAGCTTTCTTT. The chain recombines TRBV19 with TRBJ1-1; D remains unclear. The CDR3 covers 13 residues. The V end was cut by 7 bases, the J end by 1 base, with 10 bases between. CDR1 is LNHDA and CDR2 is SQIVND in the germline V gene (reference sequence). The entire variable domain, with the rest obtained from reference TRBV19 and TRBJ1-1, is as follows: DGGITQSPKYLFRKEGQNVTLSCEQNLNHDAMYWYRQDPGQGLRLIYYSQIVNDFQKGDIAEGYSVSREKKESFPLTVTSAQKNPTAFYLCASNLGRNTEAFFGQGTRLTVV.

In its sample, this clone was seen a few times. The genes are TRBV4-3 and TRBJ2-1; D call uncertain. V was clipped by 0 bases and J by 4 bases, with 7 bases between them. This CDR3 region has 14 residues. Germline assignment: CDR1 LGHNA and CDR2 YSLEER. CDR3 sequence (DNA): TGCGCCAGCAGCCAAGATAGGCTGTACAATGAGCAGTTCTTC. Its translation is CASSQDRLYNEQFF.

J is TRBJ2-3 and V is TRBV6-1; D is undetermined. The CDR3 is made up of 16 amino acids. In germline, CDR1 is MNHNS, CDR2 SASEGT. Trimming pared 4 bases from V and 1 base from J, leaving 15 bases between. In nucleotides, the CDR3 is TGTGCCAGCAGTGCCACTTCGGTCTCGGGCACAGATACGCAGTATTTT. Its translation: CASSATSVSGTDTQYF.

The rearrangement uses TRBV5-1 and TRBJ2-3, with D perhaps matching TRBD1 (6 bases). Trimming removed 4 bases at V and 3 bases at J, with 18 bases between. CDR3 length equals 16 residues. The germline gives CDR1 SGHRS, CDR2 YFSETQ. CDR3 loop: CASSIQGSPRTDTQYF. For the CDR3, the DNA is TGCGCCAGCAGCATACAGGGTTCTCCGAGGACAGATACGCAGTATTTT.

V usage is TRBV14 and J usage is TRBJ1-1, with D possibly being TRBD1 (5 bases). The germline CDR1 and CDR2 sequences are SGHDN and FVKESK. V was clipped by 4 bases and J by 4 bases, with 10 bases between them. The CDR3 runs 13 residues. DNA of the CDR3: TGTGCCAGCAGCCGGACAAAGGGCACTGAAGCTTTCTTT. Residues: CASSRTKGTEAFF.

The genes are TRBV11-2 and TRBJ2-1, with D uncertain. CDR1 is SGHAT and CDR2 is FQNNGV in the germline V gene. The V gene lost 0 bases and the J gene lost 0 bases, with 6 bases spanning the gap. This CDR3 spans 15 amino acids. This chain's CDR3 is CASSLEQSSYNEQFF. For the CDR3, the DNA is TGTGCCAGCAGCTTAGAACAGAGCTCCTACAATGAGCAGTTCTTC.

This clone was seen a single time. V and J are TRBV9 and TRBJ2-1; 10 nucleotides align to TRBD2. There are 17 residues in the CDR3. The trim removed 3 bases at V and 1 base at J, leaving 7 bases unmatched. CDR1 and CDR2 (germline): SGDLS, YYNGEE. CDR3 coding DNA: TGTGCCAGCAGCGGTGGTCGAGCGGGAGGGTCCTACAATGAGCAGTTCTTC. The encoded protein is CASSGGRAGGSYNEQFF.

The chain recombines TRBV28 with TRBJ1-1; D possibly corresponds to TRBD1 (6 bases). Per germline, CDR1 MDHEN and CDR2 SYDVKM. V was pared by 5 bases and J by 8 bases, with 27 bases between. The CDR3 is 17 residues long. The CDR3 DNA sequence: TGTGCCAGCAGTCTATCCCGGAGGGGGTGGGGCGCACTCGAAGCTTTCTTT. It encodes CASSLSRRGWGALEAFF. Filled out from reference TRBV28 and TRBJ1-1, the complete variable domain reads DVKVTQSSRYLVKRTGEKVFLECVQDMDHENMFWYRQDPGLGLRLIYFSYDVKMKEKGDIPEGYSVSREKKERFSLILESASTNQTSMYLCASSLSRRGWGALEAFFGQGTRLTVV.

The chain couples TRBV19 to TRBJ2-3; 12 nucleotides align to TRBD1. CDR3 length: 14 residues. V gave up 7 bases and J gave up 8 bases; unmatched junction bases: 7. The germline CDR1 and CDR2 sequences are LNHDA and SQIVND (reference sequence). Here the CDR3 DNA reads TGTGCCAGTATCAGGGGACAGGGGGCCGGTACGCAGTATTTT. Its translation is CASIRGQGAGTQYF.